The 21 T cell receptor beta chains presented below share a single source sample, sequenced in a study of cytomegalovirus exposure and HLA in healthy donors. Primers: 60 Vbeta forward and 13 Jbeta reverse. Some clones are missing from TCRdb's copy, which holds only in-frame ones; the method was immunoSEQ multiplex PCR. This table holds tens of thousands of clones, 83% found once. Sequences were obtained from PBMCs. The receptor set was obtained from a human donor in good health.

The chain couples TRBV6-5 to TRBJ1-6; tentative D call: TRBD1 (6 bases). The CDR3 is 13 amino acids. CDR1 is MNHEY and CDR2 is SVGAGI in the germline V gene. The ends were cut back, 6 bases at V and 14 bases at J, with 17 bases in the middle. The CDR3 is CASSREGHGTLHF. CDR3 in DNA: TGTGCCAGCAGCCGAGAGGGACACGGGACCCTCCACTTT.

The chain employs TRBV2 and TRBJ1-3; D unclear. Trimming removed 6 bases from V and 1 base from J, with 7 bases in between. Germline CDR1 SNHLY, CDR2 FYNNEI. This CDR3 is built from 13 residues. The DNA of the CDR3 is TGTGCCAGCAGCATCGGGTCTGGAAACACCATATATTTT. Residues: CASSIGSGNTIYF.

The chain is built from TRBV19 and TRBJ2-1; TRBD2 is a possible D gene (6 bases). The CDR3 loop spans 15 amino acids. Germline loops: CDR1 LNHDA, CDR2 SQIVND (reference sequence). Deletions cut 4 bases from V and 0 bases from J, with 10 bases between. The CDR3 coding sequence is TGTGCCAGTAGTAGGGACTTGAACTCCTACAATGAGCAGTTCTTC. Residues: CASSRDLNSYNEQFF.

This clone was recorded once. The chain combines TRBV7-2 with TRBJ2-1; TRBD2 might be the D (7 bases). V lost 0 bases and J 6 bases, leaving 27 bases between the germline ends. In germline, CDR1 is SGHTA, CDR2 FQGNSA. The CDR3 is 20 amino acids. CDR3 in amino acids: CASSLAAEWGGAGEPNEQFF. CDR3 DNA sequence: TGTGCCAGCAGCTTAGCCGCCGAGTGGGGGGGGGCGGGAGAGCCCAATGAGCAGTTCTTC. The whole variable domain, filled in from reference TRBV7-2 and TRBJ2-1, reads GAGVSQSPSNKVTEKGKDVELRCDPISGHTALYWYRQSLGQGLEFLIYFQGNSAPDKSGLPSDRFSAERTGGSVSTLTIQRTQQEDSAVYLCASSLAAEWGGAGEPNEQFFGPGTRLTVL.

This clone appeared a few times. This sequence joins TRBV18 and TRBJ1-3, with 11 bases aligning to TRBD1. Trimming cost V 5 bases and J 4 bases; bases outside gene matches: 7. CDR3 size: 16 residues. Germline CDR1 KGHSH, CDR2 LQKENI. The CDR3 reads CASSRSDRGPGNTIYF. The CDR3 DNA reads TGTGCCAGCTCAAGATCGGACAGGGGGCCCGGAAACACCATATATTTT.

CDR3 sequence reads: CASSFAANYGYTF. The DNA of the CDR3 is TGTGCCAGCAGCTTTGCAGCTAACTATGGCTACACCTTC. The rearrangement links TRBV5-5 to TRBJ1-2; no reliable D call. The CDR3 sequence is 13 residues long. Trimming shortened V by 2 bases and J by 0 bases, and 5 bases separated the two germline ends. Germline CDR1 and CDR2: SGHKS and YYEKEE (reference sequence).

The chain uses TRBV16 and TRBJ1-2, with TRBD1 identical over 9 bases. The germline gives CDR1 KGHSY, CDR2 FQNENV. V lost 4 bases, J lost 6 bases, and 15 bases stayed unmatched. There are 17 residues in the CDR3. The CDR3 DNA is TGTGCCAGCAGCCTCGCTTCTCCCCGGGACAGGGCCCATGGCTACACCTTC. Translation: CASSLASPRDRAHGYTF.

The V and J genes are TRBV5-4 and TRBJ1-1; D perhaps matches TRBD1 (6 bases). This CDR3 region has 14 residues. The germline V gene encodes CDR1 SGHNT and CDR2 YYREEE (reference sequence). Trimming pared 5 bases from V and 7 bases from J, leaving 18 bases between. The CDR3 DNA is TGTGCCAGCAGAATTACCAGGGGAGGGGGTGAAGCTTTCTTT. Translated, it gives CASRITRGGGEAFF.

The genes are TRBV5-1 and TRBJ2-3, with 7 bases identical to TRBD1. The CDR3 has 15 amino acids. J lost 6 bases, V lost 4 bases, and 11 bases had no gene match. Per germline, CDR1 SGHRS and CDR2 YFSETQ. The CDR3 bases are TGCGCCAGCAGCGGCTATGGACAGGTTGTGGATACGCAGTATTTT. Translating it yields CASSGYGQVVDTQYF. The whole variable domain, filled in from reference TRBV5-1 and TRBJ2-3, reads KAGVTQTPRYLIKTRGQQVTLSCSPISGHRSVSWYQQTPGQGLQFLFEYFSETQRNKGNFPGRFSGRQFSNSRSEMNVSTLELGDSALYLCASSGYGQVVDTQYFGPGTRLTVL.

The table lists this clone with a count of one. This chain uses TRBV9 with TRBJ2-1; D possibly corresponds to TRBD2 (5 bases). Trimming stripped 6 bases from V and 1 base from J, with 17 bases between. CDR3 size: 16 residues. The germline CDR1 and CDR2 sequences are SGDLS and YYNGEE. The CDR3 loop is CASMPRGFGSYNEQFF. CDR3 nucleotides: TGTGCCAGCATGCCTCGGGGTTTCGGGTCCTACAATGAGCAGTTCTTC.

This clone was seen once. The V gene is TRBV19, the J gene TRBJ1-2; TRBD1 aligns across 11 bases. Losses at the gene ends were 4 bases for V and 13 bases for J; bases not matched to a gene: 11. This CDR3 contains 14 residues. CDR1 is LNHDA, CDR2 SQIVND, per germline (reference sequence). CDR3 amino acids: CASSTRTGGVMATF. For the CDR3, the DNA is TGTGCCAGTAGTACCAGGACAGGGGGCGTAATGGCCACCTTC.

CDR3 bases: TGTGCCAGTAGTTCCCTGACAGGGGGCCGAGAGACCCAGTACTTC. Residues: CASSSLTGGRETQYF. The J gene is TRBJ2-5, the V gene TRBV19; 10 positions match TRBD1. The CDR3 is 15 amino acids. Germline loops: CDR1 LNHDA, CDR2 SQIVND (reference sequence). V was clipped by 5 bases and J by 4 bases; unmatched bases: 7.

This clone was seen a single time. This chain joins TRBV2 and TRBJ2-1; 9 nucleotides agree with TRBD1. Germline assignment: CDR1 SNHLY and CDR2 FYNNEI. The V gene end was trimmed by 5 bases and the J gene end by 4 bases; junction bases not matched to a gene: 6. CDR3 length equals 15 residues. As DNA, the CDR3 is TGTGCCAGCAGTAGAAGGACAGGGGCGTACAATGAGCAGTTCTTC. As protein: CASSRRTGAYNEQFF.

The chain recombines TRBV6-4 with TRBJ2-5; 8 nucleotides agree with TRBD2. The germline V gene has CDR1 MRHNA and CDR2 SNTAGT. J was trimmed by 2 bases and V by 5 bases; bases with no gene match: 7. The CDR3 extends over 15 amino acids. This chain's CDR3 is CASSQTTSGQETQYF. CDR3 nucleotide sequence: TGTGCCAGCAGTCAAACCACTAGCGGACAAGAGACCCAGTACTTC.

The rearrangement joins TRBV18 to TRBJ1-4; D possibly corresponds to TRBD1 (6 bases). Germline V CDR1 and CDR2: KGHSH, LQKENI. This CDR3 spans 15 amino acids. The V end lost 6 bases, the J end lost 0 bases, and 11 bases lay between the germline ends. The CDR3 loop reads CASSPGQTTNEKLFF. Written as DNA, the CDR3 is TGTGCCAGCTCGCCTGGACAGACAACTAATGAAAAACTGTTTTTT.

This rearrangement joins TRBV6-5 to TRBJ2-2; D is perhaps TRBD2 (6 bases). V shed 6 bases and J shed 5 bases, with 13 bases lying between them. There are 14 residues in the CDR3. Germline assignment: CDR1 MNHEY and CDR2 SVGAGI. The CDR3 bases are TGTGCCAGCAGGTCTTACCGGGGGACCGGGGAGCTGTTTTTT. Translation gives CASRSYRGTGELFF.

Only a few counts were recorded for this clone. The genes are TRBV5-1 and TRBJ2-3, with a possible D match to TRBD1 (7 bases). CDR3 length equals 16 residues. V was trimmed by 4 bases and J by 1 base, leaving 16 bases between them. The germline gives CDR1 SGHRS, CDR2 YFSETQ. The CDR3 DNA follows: TGCGCCAGCAGCCACGCCAGGGGGGACCGCACAGATACGCAGTATTTT. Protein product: CASSHARGDRTDTQYF.

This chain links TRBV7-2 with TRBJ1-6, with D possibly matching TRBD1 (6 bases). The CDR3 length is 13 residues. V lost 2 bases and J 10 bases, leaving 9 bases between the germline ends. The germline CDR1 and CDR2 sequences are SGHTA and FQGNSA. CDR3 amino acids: CASSLTGKSPLHF. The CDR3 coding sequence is TGTGCCAGCAGCTTAACAGGGAAATCACCCCTCCACTTT.

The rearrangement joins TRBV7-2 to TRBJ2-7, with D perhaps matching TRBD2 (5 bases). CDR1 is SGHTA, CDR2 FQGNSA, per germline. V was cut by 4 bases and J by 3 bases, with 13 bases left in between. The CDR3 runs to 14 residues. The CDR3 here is CASSSPPGFYEQYF. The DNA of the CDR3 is TGTGCCAGCAGCTCCCCTCCGGGGTTCTACGAGCAGTACTTC.

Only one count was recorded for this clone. DNA of the CDR3: TGCGCCAGCAGCCAAGAGGCTAGCTCTGGGGCCAACGTCCTGACTTTC. This translates into CASSQEASSGANVLTF. The genes are TRBV4-3 and TRBJ2-6; D remains ambiguous. The CDR3 is made up of 16 amino acids. Trimming took 0 bases from V and 0 from J, leaving 6 bases between them. Germline CDR1 is LGHNA and CDR2 is YSLEER.

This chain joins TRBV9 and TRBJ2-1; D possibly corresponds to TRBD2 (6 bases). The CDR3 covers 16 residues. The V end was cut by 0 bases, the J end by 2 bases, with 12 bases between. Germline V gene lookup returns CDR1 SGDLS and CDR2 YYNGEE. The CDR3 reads CASSVEQGGTYNEQFF. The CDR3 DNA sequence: TGTGCCAGCAGCGTAGAACAAGGAGGGACCTACAATGAGCAGTTCTTC.